A single sample is the source of the 4 T cell receptor beta chains below, sequenced in a study of T cell responses to AZD1222 COVID-19 vaccine (dated by TCRdb to the early 2020s). According to the study, the label for this sample's time point signals: about 28 days (+/-7) after the second vaccine dose. The method behind the library was the immunoSEQ multiplex PCR assay. Imported from immuneACCESS, the table was reduced by TCRdb to in-frame sequences with V and J called. These copies leave out some clones; in studies compared against another copy, an unresolved V gene accounts for under half, and the cause of the remainder is not known. The sample table holds about 110,000 clones, of which about 87% were seen once. Roughly 15% of the sample is in the top ten clones. The sequenced sample was peripheral blood, obtained 28 days after the second AZD1222 dose. These receptors came from an adult who received the AZD1222 COVID-19 vaccine.

This clone showed up just once. V is TRBV29-1 and J is TRBJ1-3; D is unresolved. Germline V lookup: CDR1 SQVTM, CDR2 ANQGSEA. The length of the CDR3 is 12 residues. Trimming stripped 7 bases from V and 2 bases from J, with 9 bases between. The CDR3 nucleotides read TGCAGCGCTAGACTAACTGGAAACACCATATATTTT. Amino acids: CSARLTGNTIYF.

Only one count was recorded for this clone. The CDR3 nucleotides are TGTGCCAGCAGTTTACAGGCGAGCGTAACTACCTATGGCTACACCTTC. It specifies CASSLQASVTTYGYTF. The V gene is TRBV27, the J gene TRBJ1-2; D not certain. From germline, CDR1 is MNHEY and CDR2 SMNVEV (reference sequence). Trimming removed 2 bases at V and 4 bases at J, with 17 bases between. There are 16 residues in the CDR3.

The chain employs TRBV28 and TRBJ1-1, with D unresolved. The CDR3 has 15 residues. In germline, CDR1 is MDHEN, CDR2 SYDVKM. Trimming pared 1 base from V and 2 bases from J, leaving 11 bases between. CDR3 amino acids: CASSLLERPNTEAFF. CDR3 nucleotides: TGTGCCAGCAGTTTATTGGAGAGACCCAACACTGAAGCTTTCTTT.

The V and J genes are TRBV12-3 or TRBV12-4 and TRBJ1-4; tentatively, D is TRBD1 (5 bases). Trimming took 7 bases from V and 6 from J, leaving 9 bases between them. The CDR3 length is 12 residues. CDR3 amino acids: CASTGDHEKLFF. The CDR3 nucleotides read TGTGCCAGCACGGGGGACCATGAAAAACTGTTTTTT.